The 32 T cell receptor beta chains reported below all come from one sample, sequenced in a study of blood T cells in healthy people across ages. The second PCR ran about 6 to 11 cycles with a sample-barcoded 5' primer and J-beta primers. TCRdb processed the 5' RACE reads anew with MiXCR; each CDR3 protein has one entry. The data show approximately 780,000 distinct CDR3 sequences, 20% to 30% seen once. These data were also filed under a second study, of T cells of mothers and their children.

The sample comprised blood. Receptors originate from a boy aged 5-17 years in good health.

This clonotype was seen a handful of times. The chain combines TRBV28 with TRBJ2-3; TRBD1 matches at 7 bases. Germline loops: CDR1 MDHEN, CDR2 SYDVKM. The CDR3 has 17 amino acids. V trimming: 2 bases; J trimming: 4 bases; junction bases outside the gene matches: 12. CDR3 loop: CASSLLFLDRVADTQYF. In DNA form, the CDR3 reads TGTGCCAGCAGTTTACTATTTCTCGACAGGGTGGCAGATACGCAGTATTTT.

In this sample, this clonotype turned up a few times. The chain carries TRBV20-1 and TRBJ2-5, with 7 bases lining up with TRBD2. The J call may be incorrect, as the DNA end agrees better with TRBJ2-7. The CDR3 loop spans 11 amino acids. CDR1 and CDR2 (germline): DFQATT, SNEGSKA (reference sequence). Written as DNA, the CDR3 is TGCAGTGCCGAGCGGGGTTACGAGCAGTACTTC. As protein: CSAERGYEQYF.

CDR3 sequence: CASSDRGQGLGYGYTF. CDR3 coding DNA: TGTGCCAGCAGTGACCGCGGACAGGGGCTCGGCTATGGCTACACCTTC. The chain employs TRBV25-1 and TRBJ1-2; 9 bases agree with TRBD1. The CDR3 covers 16 residues. The trim removed 3 bases at V and 4 bases at J, leaving 9 bases unmatched. The germline V gene encodes CDR1 MGHDK and CDR2 SYGVNS.

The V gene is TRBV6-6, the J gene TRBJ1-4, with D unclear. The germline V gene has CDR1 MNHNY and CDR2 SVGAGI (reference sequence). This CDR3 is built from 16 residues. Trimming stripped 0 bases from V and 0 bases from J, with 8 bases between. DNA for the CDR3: TGTGCCAGCAGTTACTCAGGCCATCCAACTAATGAAAAACTGTTTTTT. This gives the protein CASSYSGHPTNEKLFF.

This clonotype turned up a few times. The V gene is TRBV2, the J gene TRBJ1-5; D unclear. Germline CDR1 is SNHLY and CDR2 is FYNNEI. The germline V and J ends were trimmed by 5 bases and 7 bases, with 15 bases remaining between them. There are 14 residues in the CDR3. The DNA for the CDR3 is TGTGCCAGCAGTTGGGATATAGGGCGCCAGCCCCAGCATTTT. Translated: CASSWDIGRQPQHF.

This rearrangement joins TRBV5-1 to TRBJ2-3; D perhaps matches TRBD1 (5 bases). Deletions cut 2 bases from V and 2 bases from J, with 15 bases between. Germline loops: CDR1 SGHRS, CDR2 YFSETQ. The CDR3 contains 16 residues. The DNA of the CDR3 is TGCGCCAGCAGCTTTGGTCTAGGGGCGATCACAGATACGCAGTATTTT. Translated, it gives CASSFGLGAITDTQYF.

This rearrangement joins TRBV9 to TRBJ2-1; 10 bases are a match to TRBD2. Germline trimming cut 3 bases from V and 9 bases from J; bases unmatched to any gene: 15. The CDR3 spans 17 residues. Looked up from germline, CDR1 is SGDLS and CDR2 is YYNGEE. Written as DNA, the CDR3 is TGTGCCAGCAGCGGCCCCAACAGCGGGGGGGTGGCCGGTGAGCAGTTCTTC. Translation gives CASSGPNSGGVAGEQFF.

For the CDR3, the DNA is TGTGCCAGCAGCTTAATCGGGGGGGACGAGCAGTACTTC. The encoded protein is CASSLIGGDEQYF. The V gene is TRBV7-2, the J gene TRBJ2-7; 8 bases fit TRBD2. This CDR3 has 13 residues. V lost 2 bases, J lost 5 bases, and 2 bases stayed unmatched. CDR1 is SGHTA, CDR2 FQGNSA, per germline.

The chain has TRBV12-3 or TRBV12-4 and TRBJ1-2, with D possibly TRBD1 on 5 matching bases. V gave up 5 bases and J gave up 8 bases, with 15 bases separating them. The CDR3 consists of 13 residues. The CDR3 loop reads CASSRQGFVGYTF. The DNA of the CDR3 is TGTGCCAGCAGTCGTCAGGGTTTCGTCGGCTACACCTTC.

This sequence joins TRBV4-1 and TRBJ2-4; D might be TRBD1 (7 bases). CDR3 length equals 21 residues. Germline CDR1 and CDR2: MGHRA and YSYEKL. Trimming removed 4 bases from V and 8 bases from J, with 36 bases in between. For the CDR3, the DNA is TGCGCCAGCAGCCGATCGATTGGGGGACAGAGAAGCTTAAGATCGGGGGACATTCAGTACTTC. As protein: CASSRSIGGQRSLRSGDIQYF.

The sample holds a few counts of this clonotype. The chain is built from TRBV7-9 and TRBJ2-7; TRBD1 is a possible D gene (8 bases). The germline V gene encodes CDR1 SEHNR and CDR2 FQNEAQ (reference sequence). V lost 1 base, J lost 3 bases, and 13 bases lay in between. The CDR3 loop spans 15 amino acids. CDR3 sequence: CASSLGNRGGYEQYF. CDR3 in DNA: TGTGCCAGCAGCTTAGGGAACAGGGGGGGCTACGAGCAGTACTTC.

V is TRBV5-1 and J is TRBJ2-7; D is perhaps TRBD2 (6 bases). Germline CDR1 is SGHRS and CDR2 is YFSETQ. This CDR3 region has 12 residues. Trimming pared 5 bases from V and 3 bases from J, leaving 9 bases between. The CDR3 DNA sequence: TGCGCCAGCAGGGAGGGTATCTACGAGCAGTACTTC. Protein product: CASREGIYEQYF.

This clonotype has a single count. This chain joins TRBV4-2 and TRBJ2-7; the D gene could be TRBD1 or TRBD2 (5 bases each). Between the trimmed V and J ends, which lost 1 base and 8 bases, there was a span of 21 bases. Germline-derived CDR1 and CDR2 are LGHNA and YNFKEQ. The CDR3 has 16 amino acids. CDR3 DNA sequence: TGTGCCAGCAGCCAAGTGAACCGGGGCAGTAGATACCAGCAGTACTTC. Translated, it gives CASSQVNRGSRYQQYF.

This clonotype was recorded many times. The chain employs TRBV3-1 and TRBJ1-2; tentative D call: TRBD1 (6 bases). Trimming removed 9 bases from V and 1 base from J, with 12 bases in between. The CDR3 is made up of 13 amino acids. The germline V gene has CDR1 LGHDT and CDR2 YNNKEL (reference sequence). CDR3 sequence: CASSQGLNYGYTF. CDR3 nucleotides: TGTGCCAGTTCACAGGGTCTTAACTATGGCTACACCTTC. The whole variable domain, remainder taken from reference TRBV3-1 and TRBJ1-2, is DTAVSQTPKYLVTQMGNDKSIKCEQNLGHDTMYWYKQDSKKFLKIMFSYNNKELIINETVPNRFSPKSPDKAHLNLHINSLELGDSAVYFCASSQGLNYGYTFGSGTRLTVV.

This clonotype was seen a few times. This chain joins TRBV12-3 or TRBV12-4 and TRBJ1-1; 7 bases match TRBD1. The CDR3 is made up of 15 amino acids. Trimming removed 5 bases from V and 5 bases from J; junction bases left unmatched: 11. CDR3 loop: CASSVSGGAGTEAFF. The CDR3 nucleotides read TGTGCCAGCAGTGTCTCAGGGGGGGCCGGTACTGAAGCTTTCTTT.

CDR3 loop: CASSGPSGGQETQYF. The CDR3, as DNA: TGTGCCAGCAGTGGCCCTAGCGGGGGCCAAGAGACCCAGTACTTC. The rearrangement joins TRBV2 to TRBJ2-5, with 10 bases aligning to TRBD2. Germline V CDR1 and CDR2: SNHLY, FYNNEI. The trim removed 4 bases at V and 1 base at J, leaving 3 bases unmatched. The CDR3 totals 15 residues.

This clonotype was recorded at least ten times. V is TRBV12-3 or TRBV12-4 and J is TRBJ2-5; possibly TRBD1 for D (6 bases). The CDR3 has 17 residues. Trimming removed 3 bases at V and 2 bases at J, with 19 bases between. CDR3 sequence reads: CASSFQPLRGSQETQYF. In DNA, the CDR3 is TGTGCCAGCAGTTTCCAGCCCTTGAGGGGGAGTCAAGAGACCCAGTACTTC.

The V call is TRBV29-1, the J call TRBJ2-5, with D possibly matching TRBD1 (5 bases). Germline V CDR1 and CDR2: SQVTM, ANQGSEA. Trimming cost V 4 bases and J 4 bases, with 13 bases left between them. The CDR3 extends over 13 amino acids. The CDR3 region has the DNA TGCAGCGTTGGGCAGGGTGGCGGAGAGACCCAGTACTTC. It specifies CSVGQGGGETQYF.

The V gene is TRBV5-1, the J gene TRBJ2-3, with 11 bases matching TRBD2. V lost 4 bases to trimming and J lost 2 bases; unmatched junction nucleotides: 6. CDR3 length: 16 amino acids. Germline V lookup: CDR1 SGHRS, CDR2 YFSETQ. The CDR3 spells CASSRLTSGATDTQYF. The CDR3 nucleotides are TGCGCCAGCAGCCGCTTGACTAGCGGGGCCACAGATACGCAGTATTTT.

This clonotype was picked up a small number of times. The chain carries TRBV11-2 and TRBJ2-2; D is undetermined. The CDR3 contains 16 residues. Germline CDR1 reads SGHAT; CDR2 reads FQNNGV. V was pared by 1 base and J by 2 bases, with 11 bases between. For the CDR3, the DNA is TGTGCCAGCAGCTTAGTTTCAGCGAAAAACACCGGGGAGCTGTTTTTT. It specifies CASSLVSAKNTGELFF.

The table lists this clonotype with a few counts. CDR3 in amino acids: CASSEDSGGRETQYF. The CDR3 DNA reads TGTGCCAGCAGTGAAGATAGCGGGGGTAGGGAGACCCAGTACTTC. The chain links TRBV2 to TRBJ2-5, with TRBD2 matching over 9 bases. V was pared by 1 base and J by 5 bases, with 5 bases of the junction left unmatched. The CDR3 spans 15 residues. Germline loops: CDR1 SNHLY, CDR2 FYNNEI.

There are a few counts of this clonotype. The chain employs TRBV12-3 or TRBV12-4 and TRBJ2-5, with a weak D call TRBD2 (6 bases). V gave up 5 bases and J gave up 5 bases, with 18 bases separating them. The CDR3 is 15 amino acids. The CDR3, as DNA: TGTGCCAGCAGTCGCTCGGGGACTGACCGGGAGACCCAGTACTTC. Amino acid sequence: CASSRSGTDRETQYF.

In nucleotides, the CDR3 is TGTGCCAGCAGCCAAGGGTCAGGCCATAGCAATCAGCCCCAGCATTTT. Translated, it gives CASSQGSGHSNQPQHF. The chain carries TRBV7-6 and TRBJ1-5; D not resolved. With 5 bases removed from V and 0 bases from J, the gap between germline ends came to 14 bases. Germline CDR1 SGHVS, CDR2 FNYEAQ. This CDR3 contains 16 residues. The full variable domain, with the rest looked up from reference TRBV7-6 and TRBJ1-5, is GAGVSQSPRYKVTKRGQDVALRCDPISGHVSLYWYRQALGQGPEFLTYFNYEAQQDKSGLPNDRFSAERPEGSISTLTIQRTEQRDSAMYRCASSQGSGHSNQPQHFGDGTRLSIL.

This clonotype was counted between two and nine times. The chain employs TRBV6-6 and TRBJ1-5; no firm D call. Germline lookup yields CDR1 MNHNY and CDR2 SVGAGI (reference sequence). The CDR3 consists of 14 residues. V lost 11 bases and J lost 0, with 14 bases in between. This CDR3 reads CAADGQHSNQPQHF. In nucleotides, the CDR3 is TGTGCCGCCGACGGGCAGCATAGCAATCAGCCCCAGCATTTT.

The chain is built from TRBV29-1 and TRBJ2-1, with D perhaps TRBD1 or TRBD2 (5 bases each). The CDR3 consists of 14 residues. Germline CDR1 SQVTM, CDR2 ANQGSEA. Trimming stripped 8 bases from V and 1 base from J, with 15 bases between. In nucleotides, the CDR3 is TGCAGCAGCGATGGGGGTATTTCCTACAATGAGCAGTTCTTC. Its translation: CSSDGGISYNEQFF.

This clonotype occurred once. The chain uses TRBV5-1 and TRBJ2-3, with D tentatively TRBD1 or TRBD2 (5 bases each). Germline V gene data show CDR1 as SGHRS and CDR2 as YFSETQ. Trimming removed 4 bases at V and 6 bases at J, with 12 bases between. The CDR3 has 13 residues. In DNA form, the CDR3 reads TGCGCCAGCAGCCCGGGGCGACGTGATACGCAGTATTTT. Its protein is CASSPGRRDTQYF. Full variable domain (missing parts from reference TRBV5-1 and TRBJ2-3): KAGVTQTPRYLIKTRGQQVTLSCSPISGHRSVSWYQQTPGQGLQFLFEYFSETQRNKGNFPGRFSGRQFSNSRSEMNVSTLELGDSALYLCASSPGRRDTQYFGPGTRLTVL.

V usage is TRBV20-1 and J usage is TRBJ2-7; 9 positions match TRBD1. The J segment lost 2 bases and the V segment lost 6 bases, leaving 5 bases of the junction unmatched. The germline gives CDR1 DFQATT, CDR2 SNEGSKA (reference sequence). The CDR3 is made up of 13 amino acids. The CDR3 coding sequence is TGCAGTGCCCATACAGGGGGCACCTACGAGCAGTACTTC. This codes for CSAHTGGTYEQYF.

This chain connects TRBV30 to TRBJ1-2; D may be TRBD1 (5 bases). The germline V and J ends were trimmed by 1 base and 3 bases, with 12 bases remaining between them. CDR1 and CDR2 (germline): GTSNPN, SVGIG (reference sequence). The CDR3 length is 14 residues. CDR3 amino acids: CAWSAPGNDYGYTF. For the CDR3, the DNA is TGTGCCTGGAGTGCACCAGGGAACGACTATGGCTACACCTTC. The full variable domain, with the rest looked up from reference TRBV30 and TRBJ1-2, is SQTIHQWPATLVQPVGSPLSLECTVEGTSNPNLYWYRQAAGRGLQLLFYSVGIGQISSEVPQNLSASRPQDRQFILSSKKLLLSDSGFYLCAWSAPGNDYGYTFGSGTRLTVV.

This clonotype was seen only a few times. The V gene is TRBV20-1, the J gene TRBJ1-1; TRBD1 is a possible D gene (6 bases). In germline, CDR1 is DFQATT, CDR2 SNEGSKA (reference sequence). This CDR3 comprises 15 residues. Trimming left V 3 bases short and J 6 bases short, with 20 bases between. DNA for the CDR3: TGCAGTGCTAGGGGCAGGGGACATCTGGTTGCTGAAGCTTTCTTT. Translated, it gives CSARGRGHLVAEAFF.

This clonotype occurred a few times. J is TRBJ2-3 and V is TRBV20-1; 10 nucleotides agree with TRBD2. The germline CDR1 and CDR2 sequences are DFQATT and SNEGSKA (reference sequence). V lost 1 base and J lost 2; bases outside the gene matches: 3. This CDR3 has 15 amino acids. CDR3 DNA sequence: TGCAGTGCTAGAGTGACTAGCGGGTCCACAGATACGCAGTATTTT. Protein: CSARVTSGSTDTQYF.

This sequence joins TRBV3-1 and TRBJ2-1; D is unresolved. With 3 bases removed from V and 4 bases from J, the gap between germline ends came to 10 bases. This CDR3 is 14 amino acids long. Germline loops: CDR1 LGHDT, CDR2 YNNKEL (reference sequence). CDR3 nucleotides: TGTGCCAGCAGCCAGTTGGTCGTATACAATGAGCAGTTCTTC. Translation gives CASSQLVVYNEQFF.

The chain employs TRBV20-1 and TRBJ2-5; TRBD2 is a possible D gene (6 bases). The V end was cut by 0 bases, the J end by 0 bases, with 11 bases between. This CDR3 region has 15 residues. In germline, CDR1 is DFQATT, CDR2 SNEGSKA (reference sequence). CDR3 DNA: TGCAGTGCTAGAGATGCGGCGGGGTACCAAGAGACCCAGTACTTC. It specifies CSARDAAGYQETQYF.